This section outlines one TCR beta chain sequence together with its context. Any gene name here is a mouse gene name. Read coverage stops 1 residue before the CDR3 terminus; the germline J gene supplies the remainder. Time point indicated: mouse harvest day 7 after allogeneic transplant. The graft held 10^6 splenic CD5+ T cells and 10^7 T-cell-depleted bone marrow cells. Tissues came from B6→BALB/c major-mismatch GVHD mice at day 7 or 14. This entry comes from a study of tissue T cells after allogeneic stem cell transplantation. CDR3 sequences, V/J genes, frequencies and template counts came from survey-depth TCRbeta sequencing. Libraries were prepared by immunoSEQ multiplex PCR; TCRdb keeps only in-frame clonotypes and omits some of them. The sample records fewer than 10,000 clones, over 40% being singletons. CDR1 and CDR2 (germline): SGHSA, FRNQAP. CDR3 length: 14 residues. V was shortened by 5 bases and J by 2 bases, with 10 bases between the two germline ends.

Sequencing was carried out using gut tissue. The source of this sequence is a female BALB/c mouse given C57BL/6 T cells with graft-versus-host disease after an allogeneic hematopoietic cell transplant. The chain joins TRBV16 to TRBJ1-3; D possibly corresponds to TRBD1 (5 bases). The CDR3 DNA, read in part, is TGTGCAAGCAGCCCCGACAGCCCTGGAAATACGCTCTAT. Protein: CASSPDSPGNTLY. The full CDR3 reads CASSPDSPGNTLYF. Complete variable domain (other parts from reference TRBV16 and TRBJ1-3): NAGVIQTPRHKVTGKGQEATLWCEPISGHSAVFWYRQTIVQGLEFLTYFRNQAPIDDSGMPKERFSAQMPNQSHSTLKIQSTQPQDSAVYLCASSPDSPGNTLYFGEGSRLIVV.